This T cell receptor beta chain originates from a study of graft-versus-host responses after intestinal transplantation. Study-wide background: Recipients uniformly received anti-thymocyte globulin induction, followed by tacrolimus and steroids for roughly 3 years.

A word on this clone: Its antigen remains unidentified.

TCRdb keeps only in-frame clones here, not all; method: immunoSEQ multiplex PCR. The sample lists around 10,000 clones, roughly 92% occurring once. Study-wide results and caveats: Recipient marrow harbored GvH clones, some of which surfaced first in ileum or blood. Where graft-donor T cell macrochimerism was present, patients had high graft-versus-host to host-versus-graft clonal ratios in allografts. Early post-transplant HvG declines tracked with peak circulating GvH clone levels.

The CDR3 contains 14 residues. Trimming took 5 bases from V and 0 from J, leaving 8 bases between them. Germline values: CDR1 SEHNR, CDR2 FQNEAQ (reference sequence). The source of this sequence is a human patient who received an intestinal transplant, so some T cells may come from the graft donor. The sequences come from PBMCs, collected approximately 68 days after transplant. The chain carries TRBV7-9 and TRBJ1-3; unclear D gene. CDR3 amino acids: CASSLHNSGNTIYF. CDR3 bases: TGTGCCAGCAGCCTGCACAACTCTGGAAACACCATATATTTT.